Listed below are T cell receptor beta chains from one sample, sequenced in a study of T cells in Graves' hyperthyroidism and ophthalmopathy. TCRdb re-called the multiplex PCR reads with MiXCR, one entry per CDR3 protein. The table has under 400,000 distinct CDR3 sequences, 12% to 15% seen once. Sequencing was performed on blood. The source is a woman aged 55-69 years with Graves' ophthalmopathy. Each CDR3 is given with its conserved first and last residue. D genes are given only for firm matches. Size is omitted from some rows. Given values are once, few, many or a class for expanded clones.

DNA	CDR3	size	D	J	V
TGTGCCAGCAGCCTAAACATAGAGCGGGATAATGTCTACGAGCAGTACTTC	CASSLNIERDNVYEQYF	many	TRBD2	TRBJ2-7	TRBV28
TGTGCCAGCAGCTTAGGGGCTAACTACGAGCAGTACTTC	CASSLGANYEQYF	many	-	TRBJ2-7	TRBV7-8
TGTGCCAGCAGCCACGGGGGTTTTCGCGGAAACATTCAGTACTTC	CASSHGGFRGNIQYF	few	-	TRBJ2-4	TRBV7-2
TGTGCCAGCAGCCGACTAGCGGGAGATGTTGAGCAGTTCTTC	CASSRLAGDVEQFF	many	TRBD2	TRBJ2-1	TRBV11-2
TGTGCCAGCAGTACCACAGAGGACAGCAATCAGCCCCAGCATTTT	CASSTTEDSNQPQHF	-	-	TRBJ1-5	TRBV28
TGTGCCAGCAGTTACTCTCCCGGGACGTCGAGCTATGGCTACACCTTC	CASSYSPGTSSYGYTF	-	-	TRBJ1-2	TRBV6-6
TGTGCCAGCAGCCAATGGAACTATGGCTACACCTTC	CASSQWNYGYTF	many	-	TRBJ1-2	TRBV3-1
TGTGCCAGCAGCTGGGGGCAGGGGTCCACGAAGACCCAGTACTTC	CASSWGQGSTKTQYF	-	-	TRBJ2-5	TRBV27
TGTGCCTGGAGCCTTGGCAGGGTCGAGCAGTACTTC	CAWSLGRVEQYF	many	-	TRBJ2-7	TRBV30
TGTGCCAGCAGCTTAGGAGGCTCCCGAGGCAATGAGCAGTTCTTC	CASSLGGSRGNEQFF	many	-	TRBJ2-1	TRBV7-8
TGTGCCAGCAGCCAGGTCCAGGGGATAGGCGGGGAGCTGTTTTTT	CASSQVQGIGGELFF	many	-	TRBJ2-2	TRBV3-1
TGTGCCAGCCTCATCGAGGAGGGAGCCTACAATGAGCAGTTCTTC	CASLIEEGAYNEQFF	-	-	TRBJ2-1	TRBV13
TGCGCCAGCAGCCCCGGGGGAAGCGGGAGTGAGACCCAGTACTTC	CASSPGGSGSETQYF	-	TRBD2	TRBJ2-5	TRBV4-1
TGTGCCAGCAGCTTATTAGGCGGGGCGACCGATGAGCAGTTCTTC	CASSLLGGATDEQFF	many	-	TRBJ2-1	TRBV7-2
TGTGCCAGCAGCTTAGAGGTCAGTTCTTTTATGAACACTGAAGCTTTCTTT	CASSLEVSSFMNTEAFF	-	-	TRBJ1-1	TRBV7-8
TGTGCCAGCAGTGACCCCGGGCTCGGGGGAAGTGGCAATCAGCCCCAGCATTTT	CASSDPGLGGSGNQPQHF	-	-	TRBJ1-5	TRBV6-4
TGCAGTGCCAGGATCCCGGGCGCAGATACGCAGTATTTT	CSARIPGADTQYF	many	-	TRBJ2-3	TRBV20-1